Listed here is a single TCR beta chain. This record comes from a study of blood T cell repertoires in COVID-19. Study overall: Material from acute and convalescent COVID-19 was sourced from the United States, Italy and Spain. PBMCs, B-cell-depleted T cells, or T cells were the source of the cDNA or gDNA that made up the material.

Authors' data handling: The authors estimated nucleated cell counts from reference gene primer amplification. Sequencing used immunoSEQ multiplex PCR; TCRdb keeps in-frame clones, though not all of them. The V and J calls and the clone size are those of that table, but D and trimming were determined from the DNA. The sample has some 66,000 clones, roughly 82% seen once. The CDR3 consists of 15 residues. Germline CDR1 is SGHKS and CDR2 is YYEKEE (reference sequence). After removal of 3 bases from V and 4 bases from J, the junction contained 6 bases not matched to a gene. This sequence was found in a man in his fifties or sixties with acute or convalescent COVID-19. The V call is TRBV5-5, the J call TRBJ2-5, with 10 bases lining up with TRBD2. Sequenced material: peripheral blood. The CDR3 bases are TGTGCCAGCAGCTCCACGAGACTAGCGGGAGAGACCCAGTACTTC. Protein: CASSSTRLAGETQYF.